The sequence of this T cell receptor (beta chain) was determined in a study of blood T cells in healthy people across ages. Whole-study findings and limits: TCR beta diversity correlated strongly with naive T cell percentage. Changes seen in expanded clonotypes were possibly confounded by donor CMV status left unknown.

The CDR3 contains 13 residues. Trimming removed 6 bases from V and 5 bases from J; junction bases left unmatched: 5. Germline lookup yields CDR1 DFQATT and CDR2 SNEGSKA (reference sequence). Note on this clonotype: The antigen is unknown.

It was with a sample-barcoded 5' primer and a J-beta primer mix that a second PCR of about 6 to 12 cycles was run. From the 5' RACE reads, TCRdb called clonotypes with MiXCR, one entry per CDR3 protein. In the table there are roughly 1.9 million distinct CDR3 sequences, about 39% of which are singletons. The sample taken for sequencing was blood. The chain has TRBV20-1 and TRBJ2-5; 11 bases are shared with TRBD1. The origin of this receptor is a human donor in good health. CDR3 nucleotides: TGCAGTGCAGAGGACAGGGGGCGTGAGACCCAGTACTTC. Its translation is CSAEDRGRETQYF.